This record concerns one T cell receptor beta chain sequence. No cognate antigen has been identified for it. The input lacks base qualities; no much larger clone sits a single base away. The data were obtained in a study of breast tumors, draining lymph nodes, adjacent tissues (dated by TCRdb to 2016 to 2017). Describing the broader study: TCR beta repertoires were compared across tumor, adjacent nontumor tissue and axillary lymph nodes obtained from breast cancer patients. The study aimed to assess the relationships and possible T-cell exchange between tumor, surrounding tissue and draining lymph node repertoires in human breast cancer.

Measured from the cysteine to the phenylalanine, the CDR3 is 14 residues long. The read is trimmed to its CDR3 DNA, 42 bases read in frame from base 1. CDR1 MDHEN and CDR2 SYDVKM were looked up in the germline V gene. At the junction V is shortened by 5 bases and J by 0 bases, with 11 bases in between. The sequencer listed for this sample is Illumina HiSeq 2000. Multiplex PCR amplification was used to generate the TCR beta chain libraries. High-throughput sequencing was used to analyze the amplified TCR beta chain products. TCRdb reworked the public reads: Q25 trimming with fastp, MiXCR clone assembly, productive beta chains retained. For every CDR3 protein sequence, its rows merge into one entry that carries the most common genes and DNA. The table for this sample lists 80,000 to 130,000 distinct CDR3 sequences; 21% of them were counted only once. Roughly 1.2% of the sample rests with the top ten.

Summary of the overall study and its limitations: The similarity between tumor and nontumor tissue repertoires was significantly greater in luminal-like breast cancer than in basal-like breast cancer. Tumor T-cell repertoires showed less diversity than lymph node repertoires and more diversity than nontumor tissue repertoires, and tumor T-cell repertoires showed preferential V and J gene usage. The conclusion that tumor T cells originate in lymph nodes was presented as consistent with a hypothesis rather than as directly demonstrated. A scenario in which most tumor T cells derive from the lymph node and then expand within tumor tissue was judged to be consistent with the data.

The lymph node samples were taken from the axillary draining lymph nodes of breast cancer patients. Rearrangement joined TRBV28 to TRBJ2-7; the D gene assignment is ambiguous. The sample comprised axillary lymph node tissue. The receptor comes from a female donor with breast cancer. Some clones in this sample may be carry-over from other donors' samples. The CDR3 protein: CASSPHQSSYEQYF. The DNA sequence reads TGTGCCAGCAGTCCCCACCAGAGCTCCTACGAGCAGTACTTC.